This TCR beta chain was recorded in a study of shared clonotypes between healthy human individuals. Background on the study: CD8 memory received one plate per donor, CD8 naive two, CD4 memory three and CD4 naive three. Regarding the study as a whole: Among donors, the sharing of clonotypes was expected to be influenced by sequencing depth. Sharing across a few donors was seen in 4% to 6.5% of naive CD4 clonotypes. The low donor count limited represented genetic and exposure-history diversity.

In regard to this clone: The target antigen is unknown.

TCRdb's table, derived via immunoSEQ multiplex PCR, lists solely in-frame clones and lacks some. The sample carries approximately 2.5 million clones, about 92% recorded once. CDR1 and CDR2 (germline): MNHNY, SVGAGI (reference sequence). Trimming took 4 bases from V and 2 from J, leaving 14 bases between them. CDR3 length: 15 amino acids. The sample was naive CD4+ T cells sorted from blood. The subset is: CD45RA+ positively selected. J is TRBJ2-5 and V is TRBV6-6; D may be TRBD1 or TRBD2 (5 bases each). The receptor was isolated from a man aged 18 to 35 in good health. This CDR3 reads CASSSDPGPQETQYF. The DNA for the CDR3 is TGTGCCAGCAGTTCCGATCCGGGACCACAAGAGACCCAGTACTTC.